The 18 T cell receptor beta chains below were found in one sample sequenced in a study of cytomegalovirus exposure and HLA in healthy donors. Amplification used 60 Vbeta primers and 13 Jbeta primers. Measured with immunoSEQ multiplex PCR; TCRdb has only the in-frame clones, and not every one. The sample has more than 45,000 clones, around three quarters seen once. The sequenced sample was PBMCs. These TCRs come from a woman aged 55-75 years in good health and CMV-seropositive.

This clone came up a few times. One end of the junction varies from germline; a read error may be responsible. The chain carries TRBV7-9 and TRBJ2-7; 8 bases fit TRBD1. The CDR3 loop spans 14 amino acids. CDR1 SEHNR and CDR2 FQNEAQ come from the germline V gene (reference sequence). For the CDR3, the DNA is TGTTCCAGCAGCTTGACAGGGGTTATCTACGAGCAGTACTTC. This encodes CSSSLTGVIYEQYF. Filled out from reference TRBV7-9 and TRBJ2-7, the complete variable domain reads DTGVSQNPRHKITKRGQNVTFRCDPISEHNRLYWYRQTLGQGPEFLTYFQNEAQLEKSRLLSDRFSAERPKGSFSTLEIQRTEQGDSAMYLCSSSLTGVIYEQYFGPGTRLTVT.

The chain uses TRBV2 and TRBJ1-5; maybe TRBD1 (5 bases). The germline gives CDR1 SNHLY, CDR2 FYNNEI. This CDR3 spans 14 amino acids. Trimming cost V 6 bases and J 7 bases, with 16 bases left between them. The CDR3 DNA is TGTGCCAGCAGCGTGACAGCCAGCTACCAGCCCCAGCATTTT. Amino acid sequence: CASSVTASYQPQHF. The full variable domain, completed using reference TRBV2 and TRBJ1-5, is EPEVTQTPSHQVTQMGQEVILRCVPISNHLYFYWYRQILGQKVEFLVSFYNNEISEKSEIFDDQFSVERPDGSNFTLKIRSTKLEDSAMYFCASSVTASYQPQHFGDGTRLSIL.

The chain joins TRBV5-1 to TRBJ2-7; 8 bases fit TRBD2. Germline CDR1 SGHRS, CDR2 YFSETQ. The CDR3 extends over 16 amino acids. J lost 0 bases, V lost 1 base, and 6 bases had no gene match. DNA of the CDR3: TGCGCCAGCAGCTTGTTTGCGGGGGGCACCTCCTACGAGCAGTACTTC. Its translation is CASSLFAGGTSYEQYF.

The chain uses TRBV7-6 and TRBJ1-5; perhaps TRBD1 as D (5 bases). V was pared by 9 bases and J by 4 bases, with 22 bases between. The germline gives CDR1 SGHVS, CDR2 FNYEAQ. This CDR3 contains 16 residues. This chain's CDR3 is CARSGPRDFRNQPQHF. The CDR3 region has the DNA TGTGCCAGATCGGGGCCCCGGGACTTTAGGAATCAGCCCCAGCATTTT.

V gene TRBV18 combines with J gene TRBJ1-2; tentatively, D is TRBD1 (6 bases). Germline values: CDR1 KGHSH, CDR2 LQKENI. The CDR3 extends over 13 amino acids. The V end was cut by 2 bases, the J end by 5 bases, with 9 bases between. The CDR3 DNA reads TGTGCCAGCTCACCAGGGGGCGGGTATGGCTACACCTTC. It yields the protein CASSPGGGYGYTF.

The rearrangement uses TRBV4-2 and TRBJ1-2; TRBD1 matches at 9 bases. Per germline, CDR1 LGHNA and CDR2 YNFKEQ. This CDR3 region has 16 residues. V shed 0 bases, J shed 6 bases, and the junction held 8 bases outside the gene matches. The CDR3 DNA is TGTGCCAGCAGCCAAGAATGGGACAGGGTATACCATGGCTACACCTTC. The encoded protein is CASSQEWDRVYHGYTF.

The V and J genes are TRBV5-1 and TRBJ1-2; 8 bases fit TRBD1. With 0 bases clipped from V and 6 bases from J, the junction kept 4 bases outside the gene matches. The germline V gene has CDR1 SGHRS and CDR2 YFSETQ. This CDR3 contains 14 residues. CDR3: CASSLAQTGDGYTF. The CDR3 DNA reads TGCGCCAGCAGCTTGGCGCAGACAGGGGATGGCTACACCTTC.

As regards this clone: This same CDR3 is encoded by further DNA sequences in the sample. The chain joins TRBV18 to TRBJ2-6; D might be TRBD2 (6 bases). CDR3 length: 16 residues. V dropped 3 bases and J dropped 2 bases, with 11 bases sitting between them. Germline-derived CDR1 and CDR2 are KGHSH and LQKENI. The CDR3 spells CASSPPGGTGANVLTF. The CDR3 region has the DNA TGTGCCAGCTCACCCCCAGGAGGGACTGGGGCCAACGTCCTGACTTTC.

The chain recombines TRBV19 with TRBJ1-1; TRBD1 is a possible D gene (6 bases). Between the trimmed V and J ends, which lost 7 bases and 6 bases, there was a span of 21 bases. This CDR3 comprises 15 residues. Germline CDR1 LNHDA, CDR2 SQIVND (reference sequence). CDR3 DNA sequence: TGTGCCAGTAAAGGCGGGGGCCCTGTTTTACCTGAAGCTTTCTTT. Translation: CASKGGGPVLPEAFF. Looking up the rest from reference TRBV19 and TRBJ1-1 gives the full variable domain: DGGITQSPKYLFRKEGQNVTLSCEQNLNHDAMYWYRQDPGQGLRLIYYSQIVNDFQKGDIAEGYSVSREKKESFPLTVTSAQKNPTAFYLCASKGGGPVLPEAFFGQGTRLTVV.

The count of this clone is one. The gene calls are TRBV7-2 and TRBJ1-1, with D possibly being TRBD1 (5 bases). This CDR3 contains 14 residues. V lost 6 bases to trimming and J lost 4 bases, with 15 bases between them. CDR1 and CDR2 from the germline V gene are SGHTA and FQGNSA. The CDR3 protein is CASRDGGKFTEAFF. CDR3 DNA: TGTGCCAGCAGGGACGGGGGGAAGTTCACTGAAGCTTTCTTT.

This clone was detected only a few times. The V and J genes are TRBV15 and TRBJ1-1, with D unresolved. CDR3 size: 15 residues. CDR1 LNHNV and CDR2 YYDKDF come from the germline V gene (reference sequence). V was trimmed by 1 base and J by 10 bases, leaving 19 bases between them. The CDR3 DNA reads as TGTGCCACCAGCAGAGGTGGAGGAGGACCGCGGGGAGCTTTCTTT. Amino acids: CATSRGGGGPRGAFF.

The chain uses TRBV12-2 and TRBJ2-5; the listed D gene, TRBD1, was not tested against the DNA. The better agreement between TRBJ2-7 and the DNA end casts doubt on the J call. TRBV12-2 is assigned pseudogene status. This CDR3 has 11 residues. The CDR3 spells CASRWAYEQYF. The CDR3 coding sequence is TGTGCAAGTCGCTGGGCCTACGAGCAGTACTTC.

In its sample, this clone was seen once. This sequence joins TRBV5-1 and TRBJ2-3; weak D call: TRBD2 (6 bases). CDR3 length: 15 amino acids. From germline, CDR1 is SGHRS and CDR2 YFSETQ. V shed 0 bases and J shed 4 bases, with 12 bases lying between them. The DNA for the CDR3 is TGCGCCAGCAGCTTGGGTCGGGGGAGTGCAGATACGCAGTATTTT. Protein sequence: CASSLGRGSADTQYF.

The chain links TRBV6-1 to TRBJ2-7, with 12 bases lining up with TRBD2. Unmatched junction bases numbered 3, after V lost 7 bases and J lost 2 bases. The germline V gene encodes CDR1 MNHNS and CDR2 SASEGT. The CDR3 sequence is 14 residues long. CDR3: CASKLAGGPYEQYF. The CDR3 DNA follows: TGTGCCAGCAAACTAGCGGGGGGACCCTACGAGCAGTACTTC.

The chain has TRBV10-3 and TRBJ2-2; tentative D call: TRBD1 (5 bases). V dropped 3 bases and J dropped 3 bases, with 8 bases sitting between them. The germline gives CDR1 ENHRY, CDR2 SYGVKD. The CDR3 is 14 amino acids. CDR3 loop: CAISEQAYTGELFF. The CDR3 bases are TGTGCCATCAGTGAACAGGCGTACACCGGGGAGCTGTTTTTT.

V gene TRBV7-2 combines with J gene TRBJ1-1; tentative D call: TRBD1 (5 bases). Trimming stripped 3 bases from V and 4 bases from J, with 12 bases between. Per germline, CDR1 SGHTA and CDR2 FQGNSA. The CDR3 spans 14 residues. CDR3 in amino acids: CASSFRVGGTEAFF. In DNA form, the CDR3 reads TGTGCCAGCAGCTTCAGGGTGGGTGGCACTGAAGCTTTCTTT.

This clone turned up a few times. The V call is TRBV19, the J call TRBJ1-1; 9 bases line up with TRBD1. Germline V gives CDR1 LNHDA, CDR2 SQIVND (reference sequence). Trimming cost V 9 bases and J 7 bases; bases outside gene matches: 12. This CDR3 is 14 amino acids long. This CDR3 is CASNMGGTGIEAFF. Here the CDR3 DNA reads TGTGCCAGCAATATGGGGGGGACAGGGATTGAAGCTTTCTTT.

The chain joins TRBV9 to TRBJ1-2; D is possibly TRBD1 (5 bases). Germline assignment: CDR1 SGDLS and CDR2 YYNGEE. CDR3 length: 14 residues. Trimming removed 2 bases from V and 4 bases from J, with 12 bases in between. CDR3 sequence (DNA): TGTGCCAGCAGCGTCCCTGACAGCTTCTATGGCTACACCTTC. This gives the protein CASSVPDSFYGYTF.